This T cell receptor (beta chain) stems from a study of CD8+ T cells in alopecia areata. For the study at large: The authors scored treated patients' severity by affected scalp percentage. Regarding the study as a whole: Lesional scalp, especially alopecia totalis/universalis, showed higher clonality than normal scalp.

cDNA serving as the sequencing template came from extracted, reverse transcribed RNA. Clones were sequenced by immunoSEQ multiplex PCR, and TCRdb holds only the in-frame ones, with some missing. The top ten hold roughly 25% of the sample, which has 90,000 to 120,000 clones, 80% to 85% seen once. This CDR3 has 15 residues. Germline CDR1 SGHVS, CDR2 FNYEAQ. V was clipped by 4 bases and J by 0 bases, with 12 bases between them. The treatment is: oral pan-JAK inhibitor, 5-10 mg twice daily. Sorting of PBMCs yielded the CD4+ and CD8+ T cells. In the case of this clone: Its target is not known.

The sequence was obtained from a human donor with alopecia areata. The specimen was CD8+ T cells sorted from blood, collected at week 24, from a patient treated with tofacitinib. The V gene is TRBV7-6, the J gene TRBJ1-1, with D perhaps matching TRBD1 (6 bases). The CDR3 protein is CASSSQGRVNTEAFF. In DNA form, the CDR3 reads TGTGCCAGCAGCTCGCAGGGGAGGGTGAACACTGAAGCTTTCTTT.